The present entry profiles one TCR beta chain with its context. The data were taken from a study of T cell responses to AZD1222 COVID-19 vaccine. Libraries were prepared by immunoSEQ multiplex PCR; TCRdb keeps only in-frame clonotypes and omits some of them. Altogether 150,000 or so clones are present, around 89% being singletons, with the ten largest covering approximately 3.1%. This clonotype originated in an adult in good health. Sample: peripheral blood, taken on day 0 of AZD1222 vaccination.

The CDR3 loop is CASSHPLGGPEAFF. The CDR3 coding sequence is TGTGCCAGCAGCCACCCCTTGGGGGGGCCCGAAGCTTTCTTT. The chain recombines TRBV3-1 (or the pseudogene TRBV3-2) with TRBJ1-1; TRBD1 might be the D (6 bases). Trimming took 3 bases from V and 8 from J, leaving 16 bases between them. The CDR3 runs 14 residues. Per the germline V gene, CDR1 is LGHDT and CDR2 is YNNKEL (reference sequence).